This record concerns one T cell receptor beta chain sequence. As yet, its antigen is unknown. Over chemoradiotherapy, repertoires were sampled more than once. This entry comes from a study of chemoradiotherapy in HPV16-positive cancers. V gave up 3 bases and J gave up 6 bases, with 12 bases separating them. This CDR3 spans 15 amino acids. Germline lookup yields CDR1 MGHRA and CDR2 YSYEKL. The study, taken as a whole, reports: Non-HPV-specific T cells did not expand in tumors during treatment, whereas candidate HPV-specific clones and E7-related motifs did. Better recurrence-free survival went with HPV-responsive T-cell expansion in HPV16-positive patients.

Here immunoSEQ multiplex PCR was the method, and the copy in TCRdb shows in-frame clones only, minus some. The table lists 30,000 to 40,000 clones, around 80% of them singletons, with about 4.1% in the top ten. This receptor was obtained from a human donor with HPV-associated anogenital cancer. The sample here was blood, taken from a patient who underwent chemoradiotherapy. The gene calls are TRBV4-1 and TRBJ1-6, with D perhaps TRBD1 (5 bases). The CDR3: CASSQGRSFNSPLHF. For the CDR3, the DNA is TGCGCCAGCAGCCAGGGACGGAGTTTTAATTCACCCCTCCACTTT.